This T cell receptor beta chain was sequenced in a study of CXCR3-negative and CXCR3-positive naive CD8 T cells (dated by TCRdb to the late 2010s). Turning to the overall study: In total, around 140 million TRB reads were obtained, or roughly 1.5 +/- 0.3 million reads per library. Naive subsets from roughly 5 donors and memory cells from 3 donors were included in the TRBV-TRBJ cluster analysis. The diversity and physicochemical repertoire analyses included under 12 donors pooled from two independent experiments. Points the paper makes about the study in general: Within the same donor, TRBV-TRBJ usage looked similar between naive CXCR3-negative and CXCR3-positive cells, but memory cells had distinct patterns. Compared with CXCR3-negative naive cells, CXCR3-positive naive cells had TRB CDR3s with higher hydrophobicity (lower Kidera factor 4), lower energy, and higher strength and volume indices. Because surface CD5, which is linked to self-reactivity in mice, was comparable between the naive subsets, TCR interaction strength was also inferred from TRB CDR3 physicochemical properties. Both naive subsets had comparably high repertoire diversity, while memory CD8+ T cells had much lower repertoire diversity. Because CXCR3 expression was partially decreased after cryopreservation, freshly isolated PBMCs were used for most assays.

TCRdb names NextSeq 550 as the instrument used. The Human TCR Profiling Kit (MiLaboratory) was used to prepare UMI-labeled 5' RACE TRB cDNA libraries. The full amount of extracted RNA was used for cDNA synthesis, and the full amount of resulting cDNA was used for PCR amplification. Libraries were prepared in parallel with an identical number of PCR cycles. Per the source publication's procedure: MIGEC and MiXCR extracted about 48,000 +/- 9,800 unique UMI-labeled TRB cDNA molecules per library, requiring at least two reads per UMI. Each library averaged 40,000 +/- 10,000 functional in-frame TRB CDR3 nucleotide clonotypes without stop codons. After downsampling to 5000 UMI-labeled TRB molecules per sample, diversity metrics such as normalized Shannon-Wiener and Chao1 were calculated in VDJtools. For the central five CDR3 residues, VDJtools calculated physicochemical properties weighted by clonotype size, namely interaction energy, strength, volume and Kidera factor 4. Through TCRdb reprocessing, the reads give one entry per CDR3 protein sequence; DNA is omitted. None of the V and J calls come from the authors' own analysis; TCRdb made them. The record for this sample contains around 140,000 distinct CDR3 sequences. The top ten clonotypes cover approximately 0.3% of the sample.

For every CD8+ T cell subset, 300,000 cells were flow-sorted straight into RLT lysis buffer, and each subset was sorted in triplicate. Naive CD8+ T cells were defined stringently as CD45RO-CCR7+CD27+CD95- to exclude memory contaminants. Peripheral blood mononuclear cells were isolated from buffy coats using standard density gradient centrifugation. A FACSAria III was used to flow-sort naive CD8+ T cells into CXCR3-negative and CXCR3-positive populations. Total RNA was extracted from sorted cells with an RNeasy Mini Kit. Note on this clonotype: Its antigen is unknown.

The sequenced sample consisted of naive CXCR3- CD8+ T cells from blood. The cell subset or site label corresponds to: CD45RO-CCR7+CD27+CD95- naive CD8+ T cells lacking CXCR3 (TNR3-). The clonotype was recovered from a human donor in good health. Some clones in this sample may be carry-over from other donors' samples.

Here the CDR3 is given as CASSYSNRVVPSGGYTF. The chain uses TRBV6-6 and TRBJ1-2. CDR1 and CDR2, looked up from the germline V gene (reference sequence), are MNHNY and SVGAGI. From the cysteine through the phenylalanine, the CDR3 covers 17 amino acids. DNA for this receptor is not on file.